Shown below are 18 T cell receptor beta chains from a single sample sequenced in a study of CD8 T cells in Susac syndrome. The RNA input was roughly 0.45 to 1 ug, and it was reverse transcribed with random hexamers. One entry per CDR3 protein, called by TCRdb with MiXCR from the immunoSEQ multiplex PCR reads. Of some 190,000 distinct CDR3 sequences in the sample, approximately 94% are singletons; the top ten hold about 0.14%. Sequencing used CD4+ T cells from PBMCs. Every receptor here comes from a human donor with Susac syndrome.

The chain employs TRBV29-1 and TRBJ2-7, with D possibly TRBD2 on 7 matching bases. The germline gives CDR1 SQVTM, CDR2 ANQGSEA. This CDR3 has 12 amino acids. V was cut by 6 bases and J by 3 bases, with 12 bases left in between. The CDR3 region has the DNA TGCAGCGTGGGGGAGGGGGGCTACGAGCAGTACTTC. It is translated as CSVGEGGYEQYF.

The chain is built from TRBV21-1 and TRBJ1-1. TRBV21-1 is listed as a pseudogene. There are 14 residues in the CDR3. The CDR3 nucleotides read TGTGCCAGCAGCAAAGCGGAAGGGAGGACTGAAGCTTTCTTT. As protein: CASSKAEGRTEAFF.

V is TRBV2 and J is TRBJ2-2; D gene uncertain. There are 15 residues in the CDR3. The germline V and J ends were trimmed by 2 bases and 3 bases, with 10 bases remaining between them. Germline V CDR1 and CDR2: SNHLY, FYNNEI. The CDR3 coding sequence is TGTGCCAGCAGTGAAAGATATCCGGACACCGGGGAGCTGTTTTTT. Translation: CASSERYPDTGELFF.

The chain uses TRBV30 and TRBJ1-1; 10 bases map to TRBD1. Per the germline V gene, CDR1 is GTSNPN and CDR2 is SVGIG (reference sequence). V dropped 6 bases and J dropped 7; count of bases not matched to a gene: 8. The CDR3 spans 13 residues. The CDR3 DNA reads as TGTGCCTGTTCGACAGGGGGCAGGGGTGAAGCTTTCTTT. It translates to CACSTGGRGEAFF. The variable domain in full, completed from reference TRBV30 and TRBJ1-1, reads SQTIHQWPATLVQPVGSPLSLECTVEGTSNPNLYWYRQAAGRGLQLLFYSVGIGQISSEVPQNLSASRPQDRQFILSSKKLLLSDSGFYLCACSTGGRGEAFFGQGTRLTVV.

CDR3 DNA sequence: TGTGCCAGCAGCTTAGCAGGGGGCGCCGGCGAAAAACTGTTTTTT. Protein: CASSLAGGAGEKLFF. The gene calls are TRBV7-8 and TRBJ1-4; TRBD1 matches at 7 bases. The CDR3 runs to 15 residues. CDR1 is SGHVS and CDR2 is FQNEAQ in the germline V gene. The trim removed 0 bases at V and 8 bases at J, leaving 6 bases unmatched.

The V call is TRBV12-5, the J call TRBJ1-1; D ambiguous. V lost 2 bases, J lost 1 base, and 5 bases lay in between. Per the germline V gene, CDR1 is LGHNT and CDR2 is FRNRAP. The CDR3 extends over 13 amino acids. CDR3 region: CASGLPGNTEAFF. DNA of the CDR3: TGTGCTAGTGGTTTGCCCGGGAACACTGAAGCTTTCTTT.

This rearrangement joins TRBV27 to TRBJ2-3; no clear D gene. The CDR3 totals 14 residues. Deletions cut 3 bases from V and 0 bases from J, with 7 bases between. Per germline, CDR1 MNHEY and CDR2 SMNVEV (reference sequence). CDR3 bases: TGTGCCAGCAGTTTGATATCTAGCACAGATACGCAGTATTTT. Its translation is CASSLISSTDTQYF.

In its sample, this clonotype was seen once. At one end, the junction sequence differs from germline, possibly due to a read error. This chain connects TRBV7-7 to TRBJ2-5, with D tentatively TRBD1 (6 bases). Germline CDR1 and CDR2: SSHAT and FNYEAQ (reference sequence). The CDR3 is 13 amino acids. DNA of the CDR3: TGTGCTAGCAGCCCAGGGGCGGGAGAGACCCAGTACTTC. Protein sequence: CASSPGAGETQYF.

The CDR3, as DNA: TGCGCCACCCCGCTGAGGACAGGGGCCCGGGATACGCAGTATTTT. Translated: CATPLRTGARDTQYF. V usage is TRBV5-1 and J usage is TRBJ2-3; 9 nucleotides align to TRBD1. The CDR3 loop spans 15 amino acids. Germline lookup yields CDR1 SGHRS and CDR2 YFSETQ. After removal of 9 bases from V and 6 bases from J, the junction contained 14 bases not matched to a gene.

The chain has TRBV6-1 and TRBJ2-3; no clear D gene. Germline CDR1 MNHNS, CDR2 SASEGT. V gave up 7 bases and J gave up 4 bases, with 12 bases separating them. The CDR3 runs to 13 residues. CDR3 coding DNA: TGTGCCAGCACAGTCCCTGGGGCAGATACGCAGTATTTT. Its translation is CASTVPGADTQYF.

A few counts support this clonotype. This chain joins TRBV5-1 and TRBJ2-7, with D maybe TRBD2 (6 bases). The germline V gene encodes CDR1 SGHRS and CDR2 YFSETQ. The CDR3 runs to 13 residues. The germline V and J ends were trimmed by 4 bases and 2 bases, with 10 bases remaining between them. Written as DNA, the CDR3 is TGCGCCAGCAGCCCGGGGGACGCCTACGAGCAGTACTTC. Translating gives CASSPGDAYEQYF.

V usage is TRBV9 and J usage is TRBJ2-1; unclear D gene. V lost 2 bases and J 5 bases, leaving 5 bases between the germline ends. CDR3 length: 12 residues. Germline assignment: CDR1 SGDLS and CDR2 YYNGEE. The CDR3 DNA reads as TGTGCCAGCAGCGTCCCCGACAATGAGCAGTTCTTC. Translating it yields CASSVPDNEQFF. The complete variable domain, with remaining parts taken from reference TRBV9 and TRBJ2-1, reads DSGVTQTPKHLITATGQRVTLRCSPRSGDLSVYWYQQSLDQGLQFLIQYYNGEERAKGNILERFSAQQFPDLHSELNLSSLELGDSALYFCASSVPDNEQFFGPGTRLTVL.

The chain is built from TRBV9 and TRBJ1-2; possibly TRBD1 for D (6 bases). The CDR3 loop spans 14 amino acids. Germline V CDR1 and CDR2: SGDLS, YYNGEE. Trimming pared 3 bases from V and 3 bases from J, leaving 12 bases between. The CDR3 region has the DNA TGTGCCAGCAGCGGGCAGGGGTCCCACTATGGCTACACCTTC. This gives the protein CASSGQGSHYGYTF.

The rearrangement links TRBV7-2 to TRBJ1-5, with 11 bases fitting TRBD1. Germline values: CDR1 SGHTA, CDR2 FQGNSA. Unmatched junction bases numbered 2, after V lost 0 bases and J lost 7 bases. The CDR3 extends over 15 amino acids. In DNA, the CDR3 is TGTGCCAGCAGCTTAGCGGGGACAGGGGGACAGCCCCAGCATTTT. This codes for CASSLAGTGGQPQHF.

This chain joins TRBV6-5 and TRBJ2-3, with TRBD1 identical over 7 bases. The ends lost 0 bases at V and 6 bases at J; junction bases unmatched: 3. Germline CDR1 and CDR2: MNHEY and SVGAGI. This CDR3 comprises 14 residues. DNA of the CDR3: TGTGCCAGCAGTTACTCGAAGGACAGGGATACGCAGTATTTT. The encoded protein is CASSYSKDRDTQYF.

The rearrangement uses TRBV6-5 and TRBJ1-2, with D possibly matching TRBD1 (6 bases). Germline-derived CDR1 and CDR2 are MNHEY and SVGAGI. Trimming removed 6 bases at V and 0 bases at J, with 14 bases between. The CDR3 has 15 residues. This CDR3 is CASRRRTAPNYGYTF. CDR3 nucleotides: TGTGCCAGCAGACGCAGGACAGCGCCTAACTATGGCTACACCTTC.

This clonotype was observed a single time. The J gene is TRBJ2-2, the V gene TRBV20-1; 8 bases agree with TRBD1. The CDR3 sequence is 14 residues long. The V gene end was trimmed by 2 bases and the J gene end by 6 bases; junction bases not matched to a gene: 5. Germline CDR1 is DFQATT and CDR2 is SNEGSKA (reference sequence). CDR3 sequence: CSARRTGTSGELFF. CDR3 nucleotides: TGCAGTGCTAGAAGGACAGGGACATCCGGGGAGCTGTTTTTT.

In DNA form, the CDR3 reads TGCAGTGCTTTGGGACTAGCGGGGGCCCTCCGCTGGAATGAGCAGTTCTTC. It yields the protein CSALGLAGALRWNEQFF. The V and J genes are TRBV20-1 and TRBJ2-1; 14 bases match TRBD2. The J segment lost 7 bases and the V segment lost 5 bases, leaving 13 bases of the junction unmatched. Germline lookup yields CDR1 DFQATT and CDR2 SNEGSKA (reference sequence). The CDR3 loop spans 17 amino acids.